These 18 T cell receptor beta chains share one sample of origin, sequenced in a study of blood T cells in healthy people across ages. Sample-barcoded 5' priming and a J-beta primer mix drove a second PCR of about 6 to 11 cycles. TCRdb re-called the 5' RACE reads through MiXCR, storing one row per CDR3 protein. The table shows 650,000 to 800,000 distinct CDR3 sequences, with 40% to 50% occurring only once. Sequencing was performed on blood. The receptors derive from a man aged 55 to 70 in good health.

CDR3 in amino acids: CASSPYGMGSTPHRGYTF. The CDR3 nucleotides are TGTGCCAGCTCACCATACGGGATGGGATCGACCCCACATCGTGGCTACACCTTC. The V gene is TRBV18, the J gene TRBJ1-2, with D hard to call. Germline V gives CDR1 KGHSH, CDR2 LQKENI. V lost 2 bases and J 7 bases, leaving 26 bases between the germline ends. The CDR3 sequence is 18 residues long.

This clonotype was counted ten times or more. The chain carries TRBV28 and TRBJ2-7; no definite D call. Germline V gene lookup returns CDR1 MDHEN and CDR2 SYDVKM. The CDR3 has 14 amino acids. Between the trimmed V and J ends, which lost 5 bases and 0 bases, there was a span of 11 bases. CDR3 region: CASSLRGLSYEQYF. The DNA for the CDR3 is TGTGCCAGCAGTCTCCGAGGCCTCTCCTACGAGCAGTACTTC. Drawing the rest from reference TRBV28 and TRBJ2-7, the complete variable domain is DVKVTQSSRYLVKRTGEKVFLECVQDMDHENMFWYRQDPGLGLRLIYFSYDVKMKEKGDIPEGYSVSREKKERFSLILESASTNQTSMYLCASSLRGLSYEQYFGPGTRLTVT.

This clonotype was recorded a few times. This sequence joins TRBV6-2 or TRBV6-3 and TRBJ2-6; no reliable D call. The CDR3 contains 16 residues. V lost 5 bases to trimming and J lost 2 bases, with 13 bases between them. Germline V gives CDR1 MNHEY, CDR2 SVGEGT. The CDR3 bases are TGTGCCAGCAGTCAAGCCCGCGCGGCTGGGGCCAACGTCCTGACTTTC. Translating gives CASSQARAAGANVLTF.

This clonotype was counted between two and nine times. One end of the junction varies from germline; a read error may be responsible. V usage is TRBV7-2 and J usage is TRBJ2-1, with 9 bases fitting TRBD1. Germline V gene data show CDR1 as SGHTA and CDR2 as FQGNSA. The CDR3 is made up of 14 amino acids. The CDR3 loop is CANSSRGQGNEQFF. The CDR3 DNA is TGTGCCAACAGCTCCCGGGGACAGGGCAATGAGCAGTTCTTC.

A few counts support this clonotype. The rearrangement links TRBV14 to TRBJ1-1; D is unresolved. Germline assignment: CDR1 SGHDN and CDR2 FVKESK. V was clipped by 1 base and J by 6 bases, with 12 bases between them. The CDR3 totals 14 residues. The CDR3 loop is CASSQVGIGSEAFF. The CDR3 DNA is TGTGCCAGCAGCCAAGTGGGTATTGGATCTGAAGCTTTCTTT.

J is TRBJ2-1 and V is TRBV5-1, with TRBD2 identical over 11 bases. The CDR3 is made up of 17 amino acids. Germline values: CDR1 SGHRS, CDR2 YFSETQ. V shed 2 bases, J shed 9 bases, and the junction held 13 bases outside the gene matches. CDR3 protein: CASSFTGTSGSGGEQFF. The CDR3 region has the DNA TGCGCCAGCAGCTTTACCGGGACTAGCGGTTCTGGGGGTGAGCAGTTCTTC.

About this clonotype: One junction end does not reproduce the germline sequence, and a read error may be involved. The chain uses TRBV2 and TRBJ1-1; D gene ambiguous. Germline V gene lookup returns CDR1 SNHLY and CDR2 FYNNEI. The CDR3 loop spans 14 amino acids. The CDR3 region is CTSSEEFMNTEAFF. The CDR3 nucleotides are TGTACCAGCAGTGAAGAGTTCATGAACACTGAAGCTTTCTTT. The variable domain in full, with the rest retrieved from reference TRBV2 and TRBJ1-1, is EPEVTQTPSHQVTQMGQEVILRCVPISNHLYFYWYRQILGQKVEFLVSFYNNEISEKSEIFDDQFSVERPDGSNFTLKIRSTKLEDSAMYFCTSSEEFMNTEAFFGQGTRLTVV.

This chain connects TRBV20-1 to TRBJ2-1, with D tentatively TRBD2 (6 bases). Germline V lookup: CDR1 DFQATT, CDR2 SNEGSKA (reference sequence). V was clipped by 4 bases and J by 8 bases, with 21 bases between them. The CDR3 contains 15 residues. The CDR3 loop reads CSATLPRLDIHEQFF. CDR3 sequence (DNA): TGCAGTGCTACCCTACCGAGACTAGATATTCATGAGCAGTTCTTC.

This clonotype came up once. This chain's CDR3 is CASTDGVSYEQYF. As DNA, the CDR3 is TGTGCCAGCACCGACGGTGTCTCCTACGAGCAGTACTTC. The rearrangement joins TRBV7-6 to TRBJ2-7, with no clear D. The CDR3 is made up of 13 amino acids. With 7 bases removed from V and 0 bases from J, the gap between germline ends came to 10 bases. Germline assignment: CDR1 SGHVS and CDR2 FNYEAQ.

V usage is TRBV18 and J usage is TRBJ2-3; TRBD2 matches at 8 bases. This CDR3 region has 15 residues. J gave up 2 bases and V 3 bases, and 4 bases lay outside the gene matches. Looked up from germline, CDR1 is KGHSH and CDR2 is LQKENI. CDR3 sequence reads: CASSPGLAPTDTQYF. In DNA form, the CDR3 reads TGTGCCAGCTCACCTGGACTAGCCCCCACAGATACGCAGTATTTT.

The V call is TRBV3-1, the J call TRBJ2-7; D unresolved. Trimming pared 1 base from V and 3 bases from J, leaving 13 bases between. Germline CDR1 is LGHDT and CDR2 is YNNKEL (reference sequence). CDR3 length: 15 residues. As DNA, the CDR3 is TGTGCCAGCAGCCAAGGGTTGGCGGATTACTACGAGCAGTACTTC. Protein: CASSQGLADYYEQYF.

CDR3 amino acids: CASSLDRLNSNYGYTF. Written as DNA, the CDR3 is TGTGCCAGCAGCTTAGACAGGCTCAATTCGAACTATGGCTACACCTTC. The rearrangement joins TRBV7-2 to TRBJ1-2; perhaps TRBD1 as D (5 bases). Per germline, CDR1 SGHTA and CDR2 FQGNSA. CDR3 length: 16 amino acids. V was trimmed by 1 base and J by 2 bases, leaving 14 bases between them.

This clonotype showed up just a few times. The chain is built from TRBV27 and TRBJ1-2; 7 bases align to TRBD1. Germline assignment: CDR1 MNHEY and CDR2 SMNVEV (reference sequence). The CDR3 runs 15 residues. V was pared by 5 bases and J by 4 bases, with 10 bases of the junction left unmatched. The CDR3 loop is CASSQASGQSYGYTF. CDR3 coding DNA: TGTGCCAGCAGTCAAGCTTCGGGACAGAGCTATGGCTACACCTTC.

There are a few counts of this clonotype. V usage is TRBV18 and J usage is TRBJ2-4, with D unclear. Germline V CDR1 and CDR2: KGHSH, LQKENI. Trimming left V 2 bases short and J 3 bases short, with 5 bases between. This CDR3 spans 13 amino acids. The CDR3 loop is CASSPVGKNIQYF. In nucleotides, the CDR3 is TGTGCCAGCTCACCAGTTGGCAAAAACATTCAGTACTTC.

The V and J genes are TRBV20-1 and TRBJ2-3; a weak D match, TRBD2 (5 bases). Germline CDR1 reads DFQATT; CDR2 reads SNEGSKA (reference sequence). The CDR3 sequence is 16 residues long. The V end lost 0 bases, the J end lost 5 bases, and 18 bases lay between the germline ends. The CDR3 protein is CSARDHTMRERDTQYF. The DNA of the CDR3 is TGCAGTGCTAGAGATCACACTATGAGGGAGAGAGATACGCAGTATTTT.

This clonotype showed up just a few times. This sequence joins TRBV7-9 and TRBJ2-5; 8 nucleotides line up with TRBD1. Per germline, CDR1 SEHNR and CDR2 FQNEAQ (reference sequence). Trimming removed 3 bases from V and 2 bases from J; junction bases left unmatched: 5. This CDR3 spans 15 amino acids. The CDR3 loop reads CASSFDRGIQETQYF. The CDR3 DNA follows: TGTGCCAGCAGCTTCGACAGGGGAATTCAAGAGACCCAGTACTTC.

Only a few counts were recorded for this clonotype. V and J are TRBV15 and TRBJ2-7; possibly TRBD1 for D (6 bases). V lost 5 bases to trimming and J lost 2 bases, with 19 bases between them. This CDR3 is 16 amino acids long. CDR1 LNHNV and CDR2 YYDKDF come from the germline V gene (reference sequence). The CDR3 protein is CATSHTNTGTAYEQYF. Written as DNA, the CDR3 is TGTGCCACCAGCCACACAAATACAGGGACCGCCTACGAGCAGTACTTC.

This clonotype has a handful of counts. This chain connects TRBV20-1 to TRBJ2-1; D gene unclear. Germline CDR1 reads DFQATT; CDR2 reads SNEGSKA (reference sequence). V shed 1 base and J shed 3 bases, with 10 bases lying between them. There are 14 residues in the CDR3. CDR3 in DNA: TGCAGTGCTAGAGGACTGTCCCACTACAATGAGCAGTTCTTC. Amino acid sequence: CSARGLSHYNEQFF.